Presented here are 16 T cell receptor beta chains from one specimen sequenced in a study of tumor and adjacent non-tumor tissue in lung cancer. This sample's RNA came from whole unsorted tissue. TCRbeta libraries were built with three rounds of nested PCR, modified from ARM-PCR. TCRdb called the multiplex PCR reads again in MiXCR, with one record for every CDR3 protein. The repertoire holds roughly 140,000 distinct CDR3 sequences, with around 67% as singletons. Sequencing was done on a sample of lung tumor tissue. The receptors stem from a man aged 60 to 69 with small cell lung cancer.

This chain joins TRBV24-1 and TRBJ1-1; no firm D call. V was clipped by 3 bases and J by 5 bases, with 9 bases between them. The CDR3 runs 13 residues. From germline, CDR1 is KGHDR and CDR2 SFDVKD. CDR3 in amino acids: CATSDRLGTEAFF. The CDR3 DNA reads TGTGCCACCAGTGATCGTTTAGGGACTGAAGCTTTCTTT.

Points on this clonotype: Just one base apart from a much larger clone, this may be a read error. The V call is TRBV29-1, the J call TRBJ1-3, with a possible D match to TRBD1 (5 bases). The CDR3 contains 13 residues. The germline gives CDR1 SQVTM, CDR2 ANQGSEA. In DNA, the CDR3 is TGCAGGGTTTGGGGGTCCACTGGAAACACCATATATTTT. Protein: CRVWGSTGNTIYF.

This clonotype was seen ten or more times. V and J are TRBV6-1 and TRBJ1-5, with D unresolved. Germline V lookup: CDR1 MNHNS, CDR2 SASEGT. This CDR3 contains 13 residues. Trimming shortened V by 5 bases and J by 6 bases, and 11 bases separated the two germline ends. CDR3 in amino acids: CASSPTFFQPQHF. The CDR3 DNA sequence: TGTGCCAGCAGTCCAACCTTTTTTCAGCCCCAGCATTTT.

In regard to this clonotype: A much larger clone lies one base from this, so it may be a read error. The CDR3 region is CSVPGQGTLDTEVFF. The CDR3, as DNA: TGCAGCGTGCCCGGACAGGGGACCCTAGACACTGAAGTTTTCTTT. The chain joins TRBV29-1 to TRBJ1-1; 9 bases align to TRBD1. The germline CDR1 and CDR2 sequences are SQVTM and ANQGSEA. The CDR3 totals 15 residues.

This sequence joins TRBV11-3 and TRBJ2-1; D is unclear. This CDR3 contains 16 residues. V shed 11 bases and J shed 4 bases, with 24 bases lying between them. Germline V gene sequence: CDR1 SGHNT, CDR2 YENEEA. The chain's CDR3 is CAGISDGRLHYNEQFF. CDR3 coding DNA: TGTGCCGGCATCTCGGACGGCAGACTTCATTACAATGAGCAGTTCTTC.

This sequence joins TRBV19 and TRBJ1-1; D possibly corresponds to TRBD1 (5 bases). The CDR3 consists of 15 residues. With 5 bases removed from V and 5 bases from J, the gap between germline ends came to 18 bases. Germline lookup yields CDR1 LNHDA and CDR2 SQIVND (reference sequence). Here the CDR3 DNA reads TGTGCCAGTAGTTCCAACTCAGGGAGGGAGACTGAAGCTTTCTTT. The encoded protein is CASSSNSGRETEAFF.

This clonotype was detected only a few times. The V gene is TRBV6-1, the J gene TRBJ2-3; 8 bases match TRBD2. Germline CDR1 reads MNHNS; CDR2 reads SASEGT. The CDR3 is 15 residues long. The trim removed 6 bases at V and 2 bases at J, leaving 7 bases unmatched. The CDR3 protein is CASRRLAGNTDTQYF. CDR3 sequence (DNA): TGTGCCAGCAGGCGCCTAGCGGGTAACACAGATACGCAGTATTTT.

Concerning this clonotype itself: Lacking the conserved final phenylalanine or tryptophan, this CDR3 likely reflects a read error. The CDR3 DNA is TGCAGTGCTAACACCCATAAGGGCGGGAGCGATACGCAGTATTTG. It codes for CSANTHKGGSDTQYL. The J gene is TRBJ2-3, the V gene TRBV20-1, with 7 positions matching TRBD2. This CDR3 has 15 residues. With V trimmed by 4 bases and J by 6 bases, 13 bases remained unmatched. Germline V gene data show CDR1 as DFQATT and CDR2 as SNEGSKA (reference sequence).

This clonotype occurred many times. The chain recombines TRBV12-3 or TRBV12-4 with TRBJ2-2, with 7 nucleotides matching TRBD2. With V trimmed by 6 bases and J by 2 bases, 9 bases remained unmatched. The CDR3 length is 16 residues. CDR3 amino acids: CASRRRSAGNTGELFF. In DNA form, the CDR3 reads TGTGCCAGCAGACGGAGGTCAGCGGGAAACACCGGGGAGCTGTTTTTT.

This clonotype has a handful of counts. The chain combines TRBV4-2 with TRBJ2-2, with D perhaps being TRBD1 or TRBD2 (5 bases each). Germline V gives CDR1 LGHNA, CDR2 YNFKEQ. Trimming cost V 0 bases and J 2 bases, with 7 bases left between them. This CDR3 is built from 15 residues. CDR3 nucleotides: TGTGCCAGCAGCCAAGAGAGGGGTAACACCGGGGAGCTGTTTTTT. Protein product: CASSQERGNTGELFF.

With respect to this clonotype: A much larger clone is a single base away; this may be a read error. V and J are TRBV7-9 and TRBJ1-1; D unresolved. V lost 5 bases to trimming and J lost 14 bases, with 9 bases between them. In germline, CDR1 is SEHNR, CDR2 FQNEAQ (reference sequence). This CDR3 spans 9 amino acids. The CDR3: CASSTQFFF. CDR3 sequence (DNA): TGTGCCAGCAGCACCCAGTTCTTCTTT.

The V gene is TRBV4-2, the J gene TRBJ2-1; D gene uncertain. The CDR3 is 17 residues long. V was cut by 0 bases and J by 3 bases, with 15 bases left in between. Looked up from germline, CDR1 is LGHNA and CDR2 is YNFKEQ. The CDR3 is CASSQDPSGANYNEQFF. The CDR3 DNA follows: TGTGCCAGCAGCCAAGACCCGTCGGGTGCCAACTACAATGAGCAGTTCTTC.

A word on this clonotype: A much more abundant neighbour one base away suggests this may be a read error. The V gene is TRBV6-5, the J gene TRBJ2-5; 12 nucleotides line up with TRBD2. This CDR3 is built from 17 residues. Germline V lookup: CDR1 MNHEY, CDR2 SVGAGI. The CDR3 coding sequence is TGTACCAGCAGTTACGGGCTAGCGGGAGGGGCGGGTGAGACCCAGTACTTC. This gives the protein CTSSYGLAGGAGETQYF.

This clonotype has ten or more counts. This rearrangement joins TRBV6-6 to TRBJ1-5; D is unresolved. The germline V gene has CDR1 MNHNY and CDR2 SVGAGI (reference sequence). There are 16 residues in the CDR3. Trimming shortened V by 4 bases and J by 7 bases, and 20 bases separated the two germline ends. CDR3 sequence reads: CASSWGIVRSNQPQHF. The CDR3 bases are TGTGCCAGCAGTTGGGGTATCGTGCGGTCAAACCAGCCCCAGCATTTT.

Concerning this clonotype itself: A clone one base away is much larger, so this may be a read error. The chain's CDR3 is CASRQNTEALF. The CDR3 DNA reads as TGTGCCAGCCGACAGAACACTGAAGCTCTCTTT. J is TRBJ1-1 and V is TRBV10-3, with D possibly being TRBD1 (5 bases). Per the germline V gene, CDR1 is ENHRY and CDR2 is SYGVKD. The CDR3 runs 11 residues.

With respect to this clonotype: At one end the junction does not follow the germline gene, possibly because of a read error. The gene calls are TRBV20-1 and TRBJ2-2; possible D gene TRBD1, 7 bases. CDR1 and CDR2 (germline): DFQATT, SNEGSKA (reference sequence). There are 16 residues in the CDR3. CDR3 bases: TGCAATGCTAGAGGCAGGGGGGACGCGAACACTGGGGAGCTGTTTTTT. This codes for CNARGRGDANTGELFF.